The following is a T cell receptor (beta chain) sequence with its context. Assay used: immunoSEQ multiplex PCR; TCRdb lists only in-frame clones, some missing. The table includes some 2.3 million clones, just over 90% detected once. These data originate in a study of shared clonotypes between healthy human individuals. Trimming removed 6 bases at V and 3 bases at J, with 14 bases between. The CDR3 has 14 residues. Germline V gene lookup returns CDR1 SGHTA and CDR2 FQGNSA. Material: naive CD4+ T cells from PBMCs. Documented subset: CD45RA+ positively selected. The source of this sequence is a man aged 18 to 30 in good health. Some clones in this sample may be carry-over from other donors' samples. The gene calls are TRBV7-2 and TRBJ1-1; the D gene is possibly TRBD1 (5 bases). CDR3 coding DNA: TGTGCCAGCAGACTGACTTGGGGGGACACTGAAGCTTTCTTT. It specifies CASRLTWGDTEAFF.